The clone carrying this TCR beta chain was recorded many times. This record comes from a study of spatial heterogeneity in lung cancer. TCRdb reprocessed the 5' RACE reads with MiXCR, giving one entry per CDR3 protein. The sample comprises about 120,000 distinct CDR3 sequences, over 9% of which are singletons, and approximately 17% rests with the top ten. Trimming shortened V by 3 bases and J by 0 bases, and 8 bases separated the two germline ends. Germline CDR1 reads SGHAT; CDR2 reads FQNNGV. CDR3 length: 14 amino acids. Regarding time point: blood at routine non-recurrence follow-up after resection. From tumor, nontumor lung or frozen PBMC, whole RNA was taken unsorted for sequencing.

The source of this sequence is a male donor with early-stage non-small cell lung cancer. The rearrangement uses TRBV11-2 and TRBJ1-1; D is uncertain. The material was PBMCs, obtained at follow-up. DNA of the CDR3: TGTGCCAGCAGCTTTTCACAGTTGAACACTGAAGCTTTCTTT. Its protein is CASSFSQLNTEAFF. The variable domain in full, with the rest retrieved from reference TRBV11-2 and TRBJ1-1, is EAGVAQSPRYKIIEKRQSVAFWCNPISGHATLYWYQQILGQGPKLLIQFQNNGVVDDSQLPKDRFSAERLKGVDSTLKIQPAKLEDSAVYLCASSFSQLNTEAFFGQGTRLTVV.